The following is a T cell receptor (beta chain) sequence with its context. This specimen comes from a study of T cells expressing NK-cell markers. Study details: TCR beta repertoires came from sorted CD3+CD56+NKG2C+, CD3+CD56+NKG2C- and CD3+CD56-NKG2C+ T cells.

The CDR3 has 14 residues. Germline V lookup: CDR1 MNHNS, CDR2 SASEGT. UMIs were included in TCR beta cDNA generated by 5'RACE template switching. TCRdb re-analyzed the 5' RACE reads; it lists each CDR3 protein once, without DNA. Listed are 400,000 to 550,000 distinct CDR3 sequences; 6% to 8% falls within the top ten. What was sequenced was blood T cells: a sorted CD56 or NKG2C T cell subset, CD4+ or CD8+ T cells, or bulk PBMC T cells (not recorded which). This clonotype was sampled from a woman between 18 and 75 years old in good health. The genes are TRBV6-1 and TRBJ2-4; TCRdb's assignment of TRBD1 cannot be checked, as there is no DNA. CDR3 protein: CASSPGTALNIQYF.